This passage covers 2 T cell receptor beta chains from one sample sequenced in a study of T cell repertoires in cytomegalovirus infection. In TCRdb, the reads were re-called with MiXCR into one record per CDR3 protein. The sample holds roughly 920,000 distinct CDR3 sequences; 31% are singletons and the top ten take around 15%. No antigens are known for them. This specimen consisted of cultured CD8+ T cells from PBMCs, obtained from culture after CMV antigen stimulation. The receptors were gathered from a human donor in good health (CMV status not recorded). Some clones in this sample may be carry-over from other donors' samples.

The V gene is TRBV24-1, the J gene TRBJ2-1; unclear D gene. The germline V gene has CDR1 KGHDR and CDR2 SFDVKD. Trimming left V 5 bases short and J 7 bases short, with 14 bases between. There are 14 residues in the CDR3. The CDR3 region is CATSGPEGPNEQFF. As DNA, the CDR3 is TGTGCCACCAGTGGACCCGAAGGGCCGAATGAGCAGTTCTTC.

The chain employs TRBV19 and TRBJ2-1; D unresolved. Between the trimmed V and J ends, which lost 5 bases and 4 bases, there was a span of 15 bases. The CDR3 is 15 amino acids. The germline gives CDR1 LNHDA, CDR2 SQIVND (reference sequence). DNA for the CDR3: TGTGCCAGTAGTCCGGGCCCAATTCTATACAATGAGCAGTTCTTC. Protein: CASSPGPILYNEQFF.